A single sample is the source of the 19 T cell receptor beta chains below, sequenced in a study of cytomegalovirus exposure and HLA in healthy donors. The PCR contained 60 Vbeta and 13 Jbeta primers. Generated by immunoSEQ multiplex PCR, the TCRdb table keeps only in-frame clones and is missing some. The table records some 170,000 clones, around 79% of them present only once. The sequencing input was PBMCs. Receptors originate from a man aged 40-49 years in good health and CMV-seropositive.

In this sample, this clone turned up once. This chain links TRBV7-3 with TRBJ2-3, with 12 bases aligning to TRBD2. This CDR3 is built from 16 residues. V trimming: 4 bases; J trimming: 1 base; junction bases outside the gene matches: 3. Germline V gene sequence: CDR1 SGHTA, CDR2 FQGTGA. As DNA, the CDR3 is TGTGCCAGCAGCTCCCGACTAGCGGGAGGCACAGATACGCAGTATTTT. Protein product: CASSSRLAGGTDTQYF.

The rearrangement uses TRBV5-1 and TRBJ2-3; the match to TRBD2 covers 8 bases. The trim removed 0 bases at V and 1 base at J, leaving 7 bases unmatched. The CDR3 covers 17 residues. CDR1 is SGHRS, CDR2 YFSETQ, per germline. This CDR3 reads CASSLGPSGLGTDTQYF. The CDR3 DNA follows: TGCGCCAGCAGCTTGGGGCCTAGCGGGTTAGGCACAGATACGCAGTATTTT.

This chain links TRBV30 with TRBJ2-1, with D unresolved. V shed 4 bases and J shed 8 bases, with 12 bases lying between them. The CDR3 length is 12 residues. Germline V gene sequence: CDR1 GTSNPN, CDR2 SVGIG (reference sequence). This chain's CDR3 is CAWTTAVDEQFF. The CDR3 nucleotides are TGTGCCTGGACCACCGCCGTAGATGAGCAGTTCTTC.

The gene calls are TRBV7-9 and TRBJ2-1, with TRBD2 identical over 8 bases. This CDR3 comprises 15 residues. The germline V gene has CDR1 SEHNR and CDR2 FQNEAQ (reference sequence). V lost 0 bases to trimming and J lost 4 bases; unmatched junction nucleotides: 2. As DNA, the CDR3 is TGTGCCAGCAGCTTAGCTAGCGGGAAATACAATGAGCAGTTCTTC. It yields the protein CASSLASGKYNEQFF. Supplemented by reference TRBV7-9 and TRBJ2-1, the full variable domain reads DTGVSQNPRHKITKRGQNVTFRCDPISEHNRLYWYRQTLGQGPEFLTYFQNEAQLEKSRLLSDRFSAERPKGSFSTLEIQRTEQGDSAMYLCASSLASGKYNEQFFGPGTRLTVL.

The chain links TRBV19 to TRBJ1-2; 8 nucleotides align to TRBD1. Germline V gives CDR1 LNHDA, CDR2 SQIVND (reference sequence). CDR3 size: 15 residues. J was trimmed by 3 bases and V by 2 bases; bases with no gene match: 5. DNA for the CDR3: TGTGCCAGTAGTATATCACAGGGGGGACACTATGGCTACACCTTC. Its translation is CASSISQGGHYGYTF.

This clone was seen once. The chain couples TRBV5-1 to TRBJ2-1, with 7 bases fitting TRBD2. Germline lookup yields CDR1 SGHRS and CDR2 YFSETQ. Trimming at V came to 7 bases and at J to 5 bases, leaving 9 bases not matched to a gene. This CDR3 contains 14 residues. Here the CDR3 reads CASRAALADNEQFF. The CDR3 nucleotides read TGCGCCAGCCGGGCAGCGCTAGCGGACAATGAGCAGTTCTTC.

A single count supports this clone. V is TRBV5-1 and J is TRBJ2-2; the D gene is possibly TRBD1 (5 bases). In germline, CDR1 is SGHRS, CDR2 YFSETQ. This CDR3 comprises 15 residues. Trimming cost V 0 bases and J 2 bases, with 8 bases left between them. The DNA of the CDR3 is TGCGCCAGCAGCTTGGACAGGCCCAACACCGGGGAGCTGTTTTTT. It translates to CASSLDRPNTGELFF.

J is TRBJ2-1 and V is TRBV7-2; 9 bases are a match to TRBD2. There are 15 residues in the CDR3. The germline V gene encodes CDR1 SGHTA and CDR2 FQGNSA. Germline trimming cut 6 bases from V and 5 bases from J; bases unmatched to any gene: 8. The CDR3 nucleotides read TGTGCCAGCAGAACTGCGGGGGGGGTGAACAATGAGCAGTTCTTC. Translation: CASRTAGGVNNEQFF. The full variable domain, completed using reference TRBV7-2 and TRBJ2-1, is GAGVSQSPSNKVTEKGKDVELRCDPISGHTALYWYRQSLGQGLEFLIYFQGNSAPDKSGLPSDRFSAERTGGSVSTLTIQRTQQEDSAVYLCASRTAGGVNNEQFFGPGTRLTVL.

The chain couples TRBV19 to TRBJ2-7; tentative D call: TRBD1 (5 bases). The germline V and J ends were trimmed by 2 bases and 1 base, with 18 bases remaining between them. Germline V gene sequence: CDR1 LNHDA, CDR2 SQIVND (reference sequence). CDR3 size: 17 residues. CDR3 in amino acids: CASSISGPAGFSYEQYF. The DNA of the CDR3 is TGTGCCAGTAGTATATCAGGGCCGGCCGGCTTTTCCTACGAGCAGTACTTC.

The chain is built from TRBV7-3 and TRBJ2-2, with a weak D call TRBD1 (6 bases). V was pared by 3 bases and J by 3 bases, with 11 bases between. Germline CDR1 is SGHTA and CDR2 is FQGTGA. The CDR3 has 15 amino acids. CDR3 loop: CASSLGNRDTGELFF. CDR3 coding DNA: TGTGCCAGCAGCTTGGGGAACAGGGACACCGGGGAGCTGTTTTTT.

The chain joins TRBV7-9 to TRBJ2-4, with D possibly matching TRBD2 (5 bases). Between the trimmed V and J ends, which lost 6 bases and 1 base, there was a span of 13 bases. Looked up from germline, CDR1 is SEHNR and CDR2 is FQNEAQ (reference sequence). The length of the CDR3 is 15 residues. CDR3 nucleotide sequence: TGTGCCAGCAGTCTAGCAGAGGTGGCCAAAAACATTCAGTACTTC. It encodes CASSLAEVAKNIQYF.

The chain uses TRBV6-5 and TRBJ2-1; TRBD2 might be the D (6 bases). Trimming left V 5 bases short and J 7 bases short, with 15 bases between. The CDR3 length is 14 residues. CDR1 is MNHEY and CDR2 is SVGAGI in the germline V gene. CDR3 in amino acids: CASSSTPGRNEQFF. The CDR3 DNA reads TGTGCCAGCAGTAGCACCCCAGGGAGGAATGAGCAGTTCTTC.

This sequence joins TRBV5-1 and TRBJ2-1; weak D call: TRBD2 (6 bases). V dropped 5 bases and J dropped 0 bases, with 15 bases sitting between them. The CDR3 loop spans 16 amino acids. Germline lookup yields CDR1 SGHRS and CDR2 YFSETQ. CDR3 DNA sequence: TGCGCCAGCAGGCCTGTGGCGGGAAGCTCCTACAATGAGCAGTTCTTC. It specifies CASRPVAGSSYNEQFF.

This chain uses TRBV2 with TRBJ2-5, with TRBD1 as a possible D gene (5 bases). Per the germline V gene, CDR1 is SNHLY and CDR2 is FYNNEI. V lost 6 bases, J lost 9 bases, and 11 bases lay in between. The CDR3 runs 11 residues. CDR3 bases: TGTGCCAGCAGAGACAGTCCGTCCCAGTACTTC. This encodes CASRDSPSQYF.

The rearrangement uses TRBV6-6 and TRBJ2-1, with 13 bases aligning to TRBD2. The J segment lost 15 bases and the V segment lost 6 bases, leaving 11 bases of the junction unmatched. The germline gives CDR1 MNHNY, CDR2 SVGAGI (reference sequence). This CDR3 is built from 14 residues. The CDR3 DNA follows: TGTGCCAGCAGGCCGGGACTAGCGGGGTCAGTTCTGTTCTTC. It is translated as CASRPGLAGSVLFF.

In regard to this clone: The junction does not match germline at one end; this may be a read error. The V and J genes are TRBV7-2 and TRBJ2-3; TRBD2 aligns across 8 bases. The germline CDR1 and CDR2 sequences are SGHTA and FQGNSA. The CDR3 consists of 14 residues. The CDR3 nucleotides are TGTGCCAGCAGCATAGCGGGGAGGTCAGATACGCAGTATTTT. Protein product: CASSIAGRSDTQYF.

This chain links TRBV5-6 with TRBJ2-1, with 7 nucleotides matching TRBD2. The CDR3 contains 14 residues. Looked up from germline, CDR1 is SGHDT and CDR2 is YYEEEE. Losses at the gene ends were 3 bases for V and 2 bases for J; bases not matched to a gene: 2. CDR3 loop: CASSWAGAYNEQFF. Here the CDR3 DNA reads TGTGCCAGCAGCTGGGCGGGGGCCTACAATGAGCAGTTCTTC.

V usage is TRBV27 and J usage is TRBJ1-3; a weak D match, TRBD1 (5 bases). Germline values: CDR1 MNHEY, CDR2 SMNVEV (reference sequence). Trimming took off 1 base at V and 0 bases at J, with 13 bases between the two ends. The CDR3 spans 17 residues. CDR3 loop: CASSLWGGVNSGNTIYF. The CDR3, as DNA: TGTGCCAGCAGTTTATGGGGGGGAGTGAACTCTGGAAACACCATATATTTT.

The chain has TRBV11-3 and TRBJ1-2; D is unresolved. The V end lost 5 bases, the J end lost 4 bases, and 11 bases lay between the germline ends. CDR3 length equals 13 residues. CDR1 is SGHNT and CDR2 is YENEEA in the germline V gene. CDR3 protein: CASSPPGPYGYTF. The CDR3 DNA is TGTGCCAGCAGCCCTCCAGGCCCCTATGGCTACACCTTC.